This passage covers 21 T cell receptor beta chains from one sample sequenced in a study of cytomegalovirus exposure and HLA in healthy donors. TCRdb's copy holds only in-frame clones and misses some; the assay was immunoSEQ multiplex PCR. The sample consists of 110,000 or so clones, less than 90% of them appearing once. The material sequenced was PBMCs. Every receptor here comes from a man in his late teens or twenties in good health and CMV-seropositive.

The V call is TRBV7-2, the J call TRBJ2-7; D unclear. The V and J ends lost 5 bases and 6 bases respectively, with 17 bases between them. The germline gives CDR1 SGHTA, CDR2 FQGNSA. This CDR3 has 14 amino acids. CDR3 residues: CASSPQSLPGEQYF. The CDR3 DNA reads as TGTGCCAGCAGCCCACAATCTCTCCCGGGCGAGCAGTACTTC.

This CDR3 is CASSQIVSGMVDTQYF. In nucleotides, the CDR3 is TGCGCCAGCAGCCAAATCGTATCAGGGATGGTAGATACGCAGTATTTT. The rearrangement links TRBV4-1 to TRBJ2-3; the D gene is possibly TRBD1 (5 bases). Per the germline V gene, CDR1 is MGHRA and CDR2 is YSYEKL. This CDR3 is built from 16 residues. V gave up 2 bases and J gave up 5 bases, with 17 bases separating them.

The chain uses TRBV4-3 and TRBJ2-2, with TRBD2 as a possible D gene (6 bases). Germline lookup yields CDR1 LGHNA and CDR2 YSLEER. The V and J ends lost 5 bases and 4 bases respectively, with 14 bases between them. This CDR3 comprises 15 residues. In DNA form, the CDR3 reads TGCGCCAGCAGCATTGGAGGGGCGGCCACCGGGGAGCTGTTTTTT. Translating it yields CASSIGGAATGELFF.

V usage is TRBV19 and J usage is TRBJ1-3, with a weak D call TRBD1 (6 bases). This CDR3 spans 14 amino acids. In germline, CDR1 is LNHDA, CDR2 SQIVND (reference sequence). V was pared by 3 bases and J by 3 bases, with 9 bases between. The CDR3 sequence: CASSIRTVGNTIYF. The CDR3 DNA follows: TGTGCCAGTAGTATTCGGACAGTTGGAAACACCATATATTTT.

The V call is TRBV27, the J call TRBJ1-4, with 9 bases that match TRBD1. This CDR3 contains 14 residues. The germline V gene encodes CDR1 MNHEY and CDR2 SMNVEV (reference sequence). Trimming cost V 7 bases and J 6 bases; bases outside gene matches: 6. The CDR3 loop reads CASKPQGAYEKLFF. The CDR3 region has the DNA TGTGCCAGCAAACCACAGGGGGCTTATGAAAAACTGTTTTTT.

The chain carries TRBV16 and TRBJ2-7; 11 bases line up with TRBD2. Trimming at V came to 5 bases and at J to 2 bases, leaving 8 bases not matched to a gene. Germline assignment: CDR1 KGHSY and CDR2 FQNENV. The CDR3 length is 16 residues. The CDR3 is CASSSSTSGGTYEQYF. The CDR3 nucleotides read TGTGCCAGCAGCTCTTCAACTAGCGGGGGCACCTACGAGCAGTACTTC.

A few counts support this clone. The CDR3 nucleotides read TGTGCCAGCAGCTTAGCGGACAGGGGTAACTACGAGCAGTACTTC. Its translation: CASSLADRGNYEQYF. The V gene is TRBV11-1, the J gene TRBJ2-7; 9 nucleotides agree with TRBD1. Germline V CDR1 and CDR2: SGHAT, FQDESV (reference sequence). After removal of 0 bases from V and 3 bases from J, the junction contained 3 bases not matched to a gene. The CDR3 covers 15 residues.

This chain links TRBV27 with TRBJ2-7; 10 bases line up with TRBD1. This CDR3 spans 14 amino acids. J lost 3 bases, V lost 4 bases, and 3 bases had no gene match. Germline-derived CDR1 and CDR2 are MNHEY and SMNVEV (reference sequence). CDR3 coding DNA: TGTGCCAGCAGTTCGGGACAGGGGTTCTACGAGCAGTACTTC. Amino acids: CASSSGQGFYEQYF.

The chain joins TRBV29-1 to TRBJ2-3, with TRBD1 matching over 7 bases. V dropped 3 bases and J dropped 4; count of bases not matched to a gene: 4. The length of the CDR3 is 13 residues. The germline V gene has CDR1 SQVTM and CDR2 ANQGSEA. CDR3: CSVEAQGPDTQYF. DNA for the CDR3: TGCAGCGTTGAGGCACAGGGGCCAGATACGCAGTATTTT.

The chain combines TRBV5-4 with TRBJ1-4; maybe TRBD1 (5 bases). CDR1 and CDR2 (germline): SGHNT, YYREEE (reference sequence). The CDR3 covers 14 residues. Trimming took 4 bases from V and 8 from J, leaving 15 bases between them. DNA for the CDR3: TGTGCCAGCAGCCTAGGGGCCGCTCGGGAAAAACTGTTTTTT. This gives the protein CASSLGAAREKLFF.

The rearrangement links TRBV4-1 to TRBJ1-1; D ambiguous. The CDR3 covers 15 residues. Per the germline V gene, CDR1 is MGHRA and CDR2 is YSYEKL. Between the trimmed V and J ends, which lost 2 bases and 0 bases, there was a span of 10 bases. CDR3 sequence: CASSQITQLNTEAFF. The CDR3 coding sequence is TGCGCCAGCAGCCAAATCACACAACTGAACACTGAAGCTTTCTTT.

The V and J genes are TRBV18 and TRBJ2-1, with TRBD2 matching 13 bases. This CDR3 comprises 17 residues. Germline loops: CDR1 KGHSH, CDR2 LQKENI. Losses at the gene ends were 3 bases for V and 4 bases for J; bases not matched to a gene: 6. The CDR3 DNA is TGTGCCAGCTCACCCGAGACTAGCGGGGGGCTTTACAATGAGCAGTTCTTC. Amino acids: CASSPETSGGLYNEQFF. Drawing the rest from reference TRBV18 and TRBJ2-1, the complete variable domain is NAGVMQNPRHLVRRRGQEARLRCSPMKGHSHVYWYRQLPEEGLKFMVYLQKENIIDESGMPKERFSAEFPKEGPSILRIQQVVRGDSAAYFCASSPETSGGLYNEQFFGPGTRLTVL.

This clone was seen just once. The rearrangement joins TRBV7-9 to TRBJ1-6; no firm D call. This CDR3 contains 16 residues. Germline values: CDR1 SEHNR, CDR2 FQNEAQ (reference sequence). Trimming cost V 5 bases and J 0 bases, with 11 bases left between them. DNA of the CDR3: TGTGCCAGCAGCGGCCAACGGGGCTCCTATAATTCACCCCTCCACTTT. It yields the protein CASSGQRGSYNSPLHF.

DNA for the CDR3: TGCAGCGTTGGAGGCGTCACAGATACGCAGTATTTT. This encodes CSVGGVTDTQYF. The chain carries TRBV29-1 and TRBJ2-3, with unresolved D. Trimming took off 4 bases at V and 2 bases at J, with 7 bases between the two ends. Germline loops: CDR1 SQVTM, CDR2 ANQGSEA. CDR3 length equals 12 residues.

This clone was recorded a few times. This chain uses TRBV6-1 with TRBJ1-6; possible D gene TRBD1, 6 bases. Trimming cost V 5 bases and J 14 bases, with 19 bases left between them. Germline CDR1 and CDR2: MNHNS and SASEGT. This CDR3 is 14 amino acids long. CDR3 protein: CASSRFSDRASLHF. The CDR3 DNA is TGTGCCAGCAGTCGATTTTCGGACAGAGCCTCCCTCCACTTT.

The rearrangement links TRBV6-5 to TRBJ1-2, with 7 bases lining up with TRBD1. This CDR3 comprises 14 residues. V was clipped by 4 bases and J by 7 bases; unmatched bases: 9. Per the germline V gene, CDR1 is MNHEY and CDR2 is SVGAGI. The CDR3 DNA is TGTGCCAGCAGTTCAACCGACAGGGTCGGTGGCTACACCTTC. This sequence encodes CASSSTDRVGGYTF.

V and J are TRBV7-8 and TRBJ2-1; the match to TRBD2 covers 8 bases. Germline values: CDR1 SGHVS, CDR2 FQNEAQ. V shed 4 bases, J shed 1 base, and the junction held 6 bases outside the gene matches. This CDR3 comprises 16 residues. This CDR3 is CASSSDRGGSYNEQFF. The CDR3 DNA reads TGTGCCAGCAGCTCGGACCGGGGGGGATCCTACAATGAGCAGTTCTTC.

The rearrangement links TRBV4-1 to TRBJ2-7; D unresolved. CDR1 is MGHRA and CDR2 is YSYEKL in the germline V gene. V lost 5 bases to trimming and J lost 6 bases, with 17 bases between them. CDR3 size: 14 residues. The CDR3 DNA is TGCGCCAGCAGCAAAAAGAAAGCAGGAATCGAGCAGTACTTC. It is translated as CASSKKKAGIEQYF.

This chain connects TRBV9 to TRBJ2-5; 8 nucleotides line up with TRBD1. The V and J ends lost 3 bases and 5 bases, in that order; junction bases with no gene match: 9. The CDR3 totals 15 residues. CDR1 SGDLS and CDR2 YYNGEE come from the germline V gene. CDR3 sequence reads: CASSGDRGGMETQYF. As DNA, the CDR3 is TGTGCCAGCAGCGGCGACAGGGGCGGGATGGAGACCCAGTACTTC.

This chain uses TRBV7-2 with TRBJ1-2; tentatively, D is TRBD1 (5 bases). V gave up 3 bases and J gave up 5 bases, with 10 bases separating them. CDR1 is SGHTA, CDR2 FQGNSA, per germline. This CDR3 comprises 13 residues. The chain's CDR3 is CASSFDSNYGYTF. DNA for the CDR3: TGTGCCAGCAGCTTTGACAGTAATTATGGCTACACCTTC.

CDR3 amino acids: CASSETGTEFSGNTIYF. The CDR3 DNA reads TGTGCCAGCAGCGAAACCGGGACAGAATTCTCTGGAAACACCATATATTTT. J is TRBJ1-3 and V is TRBV2, with 7 bases fitting TRBD1. Germline V gene lookup returns CDR1 SNHLY and CDR2 FYNNEI. The CDR3 sequence is 17 residues long. The V gene end was trimmed by 6 bases and the J gene end by 0 bases; junction bases not matched to a gene: 11.